This passage covers 22 T cell receptor beta chains from one sample sequenced in a study of OX40 agonist ivuxolimab in advanced cancers. Some clones are missing from TCRdb's copy, which holds only in-frame ones; the method was immunoSEQ multiplex PCR. The table has 98,000 or so clones, about 80% seen once. The sequenced sample was CD4+ or CD8+ T cells sorted from blood, obtained in a trial of the OX40 agonist ivuxolimab. These receptors were obtained from an adult with an advanced solid tumor such as melanoma, head and neck, liver or kidney cancer.

CDR3 loop: CASSLAMGAQETQYF. Written as DNA, the CDR3 is TGTGCCAGCAGCTTGGCGATGGGAGCGCAAGAGACCCAGTACTTC. V usage is TRBV5-4 and J usage is TRBJ2-5, with D possibly TRBD2 on 5 matching bases. Germline CDR1 is SGHNT and CDR2 is YYREEE (reference sequence). The CDR3 is 15 residues long. V was trimmed by 0 bases and J by 2 bases, leaving 11 bases between them.

The chain links TRBV5-5 to TRBJ1-5, with a tentative D call TRBD1 (5 bases). This CDR3 spans 16 amino acids. Germline CDR1 and CDR2: SGHKS and YYEKEE (reference sequence). Trimming took off 2 bases at V and 1 base at J, with 13 bases between the two ends. The CDR3 bases are TGTGCCAGCAGCTTAGATTACGGGGCCAGCAATCAGCCCCAGCATTTT. This sequence encodes CASSLDYGASNQPQHF.

The V call is TRBV19, the J call TRBJ2-1; D gene unclear. There are 16 residues in the CDR3. CDR1 is LNHDA and CDR2 is SQIVND in the germline V gene (reference sequence). V gave up 7 bases and J gave up 0 bases, with 16 bases separating them. CDR3 in amino acids: CASTERKTRSYNEQFF. The CDR3 region has the DNA TGTGCCAGTACCGAAAGGAAGACCCGCTCCTACAATGAGCAGTTCTTC.

The chain is built from TRBV12-5 and TRBJ1-1; D uncertain. The CDR3 covers 16 residues. The germline CDR1 and CDR2 sequences are LGHNT and FRNRAP. Between the trimmed V and J ends, which lost 1 base and 0 bases, there was a span of 12 bases. The CDR3 reads CASGLGPPSMNTEAFF. The CDR3 coding sequence is TGTGCTAGTGGTTTGGGACCCCCGAGCATGAACACTGAAGCTTTCTTT. Drawing the rest from reference TRBV12-5 and TRBJ1-1, the complete variable domain is DARVTQTPRHKVTEMGQEVTMRCQPILGHNTVFWYRQTMMQGLELLAYFRNRAPLDDSGMPKDRFSAEMPDATLATLKIQPSEPRDSAVYFCASGLGPPSMNTEAFFGQGTRLTVV.

The chain couples TRBV5-5 to TRBJ2-7; 9 bases are a match to TRBD2. Per the germline V gene, CDR1 is SGHKS and CDR2 is YYEKEE (reference sequence). The junction had 4 bases not matched to a gene; V was cut back by 0 bases and J by 6 bases. The CDR3 has 14 residues. CDR3 residues: CASSLGLAVGEQYF. The CDR3 coding sequence is TGTGCCAGCAGCTTGGGACTAGCGGTAGGCGAGCAGTACTTC. Full variable domain (missing parts from reference TRBV5-5 and TRBJ2-7): DAGVTQSPTHLIKTRGQQVTLRCSPISGHKSVSWYQQVLGQGPQFIFQYYEKEERGRGNFPDRFSARQFPNYSSELNVNALLLGDSALYLCASSLGLAVGEQYFGPGTRLTVT.

This chain links TRBV4-2 with TRBJ1-1, with 11 nucleotides matching TRBD1. The CDR3 is made up of 17 amino acids. Germline loops: CDR1 LGHNA, CDR2 YNFKEQ. The V gene end was trimmed by 2 bases and the J gene end by 6 bases; junction bases not matched to a gene: 11. DNA for the CDR3: TGTGCCAGCAGCCAACGAACCGGGACAGGGGGGTCCGCTGAAGCTTTCTTT. The encoded protein is CASSQRTGTGGSAEAFF.

The chain employs TRBV28 and TRBJ1-3; D is unclear. Looked up from germline, CDR1 is MDHEN and CDR2 is SYDVKM. The V end was cut by 5 bases, the J end by 7 bases, with 18 bases between. The CDR3 is 15 amino acids. CDR3 bases: TGTGCCAGCAGTCCCAGACGGGCGCCTTCCAACACCATATATTTT. Amino acids: CASSPRRAPSNTIYF. The full variable domain, completed using reference TRBV28 and TRBJ1-3, is DVKVTQSSRYLVKRTGEKVFLECVQDMDHENMFWYRQDPGLGLRLIYFSYDVKMKEKGDIPEGYSVSREKKERFSLILESASTNQTSMYLCASSPRRAPSNTIYFGEGSWLTVV.

The chain has TRBV7-2 and TRBJ2-5; TRBD1 matches 9 bases. The CDR3 covers 14 residues. The junction had 2 bases not matched to a gene; V was cut back by 5 bases and J by 1 base. Germline V gives CDR1 SGHTA, CDR2 FQGNSA. The CDR3 region is CASSGTGPQETQYF. The DNA of the CDR3 is TGTGCCAGCAGCGGGACAGGGCCCCAAGAGACCCAGTACTTC.

The count of this clone is one. The chain has TRBV19 and TRBJ1-5; D not certain. The CDR3 is made up of 15 amino acids. The V gene's germline CDR1 is LNHDA and CDR2 SQIVND (reference sequence). The germline V and J ends were trimmed by 0 bases and 4 bases, with 10 bases remaining between them. The CDR3 reads CASSIDKSLNQPQHF. As DNA, the CDR3 is TGTGCCAGTAGTATAGATAAGAGCCTGAATCAGCCCCAGCATTTT.

This clone has just a few counts. The rearrangement joins TRBV5-6 to TRBJ1-3; tentatively, D is TRBD1 (5 bases). Germline CDR1 and CDR2: SGHDT and YYEEEE. The CDR3 consists of 15 residues. Trimming took 1 base from V and 2 from J, leaving 10 bases between them. Written as DNA, the CDR3 is TGTGCCAGCAGCTTGCCGACAGAAGCTGGAAACACCATATATTTT. It translates to CASSLPTEAGNTIYF. The complete variable domain, with remaining parts taken from reference TRBV5-6 and TRBJ1-3, reads DAGVTQSPTHLIKTRGQQVTLRCSPKSGHDTVSWYQQALGQGPQFIFQYYEEEERQRGNFPDRFSGHQFPNYSSELNVNALLLGDSALYLCASSLPTEAGNTIYFGEGSWLTVV.

V is TRBV9 and J is TRBJ1-1; tentatively, D is TRBD1 (5 bases). Germline CDR1 and CDR2: SGDLS and YYNGEE. The CDR3 totals 15 residues. Trimming took off 5 bases at V and 0 bases at J, with 14 bases between the two ends. CDR3 sequence reads: CASSGSGNVNTEAFF. CDR3 DNA sequence: TGTGCCAGCAGTGGATCAGGGAACGTGAACACTGAAGCTTTCTTT.

The chain combines TRBV6-1 with TRBJ2-7, with 7 positions matching TRBD2. Germline values: CDR1 MNHNS, CDR2 SASEGT. The junction had 5 bases not matched to a gene; V was cut back by 0 bases and J by 3 bases. The CDR3 is 15 amino acids. The CDR3: CASSEAGRGYYEQYF. The CDR3 nucleotides read TGTGCCAGCAGTGAAGCGGGGCGGGGGTACTACGAGCAGTACTTC.

The rearrangement links TRBV7-3 to TRBJ2-4, with 10 bases aligning to TRBD2. This CDR3 spans 15 amino acids. The germline gives CDR1 SGHTA, CDR2 FQGTGA. After removal of 1 base from V and 6 bases from J, the junction contained 3 bases not matched to a gene. In DNA form, the CDR3 reads TGTGCCAGCAGCTTAAACGGACTAGCGGCAAACATTCAGTACTTC. Amino acids: CASSLNGLAANIQYF.

The chain is built from TRBV5-4 and TRBJ2-7; D is unclear. The germline V gene has CDR1 SGHNT and CDR2 YYREEE (reference sequence). This CDR3 is built from 14 residues. Trimming took 2 bases from V and 1 from J, leaving 10 bases between them. The CDR3 DNA is TGTGCCAGCAGCTTAAGGACCCGGTCCTACGAGCAGTACTTC. Amino acid sequence: CASSLRTRSYEQYF.

The chain couples TRBV19 to TRBJ2-1; TRBD1 aligns across 10 bases. CDR1 and CDR2 (germline): LNHDA, SQIVND (reference sequence). CDR3 length: 17 amino acids. V was clipped by 4 bases and J by 7 bases; unmatched bases: 13. The CDR3 region has the DNA TGTGCCAGTAGTACGTCCGGGACAGGGGCATCCGCGAATGAGCAGTTCTTC. Translated, it gives CASSTSGTGASANEQFF.

J is TRBJ2-7 and V is TRBV9; D gene unclear. Germline V lookup: CDR1 SGDLS, CDR2 YYNGEE. The CDR3 is 14 amino acids. Trimming cost V 0 bases and J 1 base, with 8 bases left between them. The CDR3 nucleotides are TGTGCCAGCAGCGTAGGTGGGATATCCTACGAGCAGTACTTC. Encoded protein: CASSVGGISYEQYF.

The rearrangement joins TRBV15 to TRBJ2-5; D is perhaps TRBD1 or TRBD2 (6 bases each). Germline loops: CDR1 LNHNV, CDR2 YYDKDF (reference sequence). The ends were cut back, 1 base at V and 1 base at J, with 19 bases in the middle. The CDR3 totals 18 residues. The CDR3 DNA reads TGTGCCACCAGCAGAGCGGGGGCCCGGGGCATTGGCCAAGAGACCCAGTACTTC. It codes for CATSRAGARGIGQETQYF. The full variable domain, completed using reference TRBV15 and TRBJ2-5, is DAMVIQNPRYQVTQFGKPVTLSCSQTLNHNVMYWYQQKSSQAPKLLFHYYDKDFNNEADTPDNFQSRRPNTSFCFLDIRSPGLGDTAMYLCATSRAGARGIGQETQYFGPGTRLLVL.

The chain employs TRBV7-9 and TRBJ2-7; D is perhaps TRBD2 (6 bases). The CDR3 contains 15 residues. Germline V CDR1 and CDR2: SEHNR, FQNEAQ (reference sequence). V was shortened by 1 base and J by 2 bases, with 12 bases between the two germline ends. This CDR3 is CASSLDGTAPYEQYF. CDR3 sequence (DNA): TGTGCCAGCAGCTTAGATGGGACTGCCCCCTACGAGCAGTACTTC.

V is TRBV18 and J is TRBJ1-4; the match to TRBD1 covers 7 bases. CDR3 length equals 13 residues. With 8 bases clipped from V and 7 bases from J, the junction kept 7 bases outside the gene matches. Germline V gives CDR1 KGHSH, CDR2 LQKENI. CDR3 loop: CASATGLTEKLFF. The DNA of the CDR3 is TGTGCCAGCGCGACAGGGCTAACTGAAAAACTGTTTTTT.

The J gene is TRBJ1-2, the V gene TRBV15, with TRBD1 matching 7 bases. The CDR3 is 16 residues long. From germline, CDR1 is LNHNV and CDR2 YYDKDF (reference sequence). Trimming cost V 4 bases and J 2 bases; bases outside gene matches: 10. DNA of the CDR3: TGTGCCACCAGCAAGGATCGAACAGGGGTGAACTATGGCTACACCTTC. Protein sequence: CATSKDRTGVNYGYTF.

The gene calls are TRBV5-4 and TRBJ2-1; 8 bases agree with TRBD2. J was trimmed by 4 bases and V by 4 bases; bases with no gene match: 7. Germline values: CDR1 SGHNT, CDR2 YYREEE (reference sequence). The CDR3 contains 15 residues. The chain's CDR3 is CASSLGGTRYNEQFF. The DNA for the CDR3 is TGTGCCAGCAGCCTGGGAGGGACTAGGTACAATGAGCAGTTCTTC.

This clone turned up a few times. The genes are TRBV28 and TRBJ2-7; D might be TRBD2 (7 bases). Germline-derived CDR1 and CDR2 are MDHEN and SYDVKM. Trimming removed 2 bases from V and 7 bases from J, with 15 bases in between. This CDR3 has 14 residues. CDR3 residues: CASSLTGRVREQYF. CDR3 in DNA: TGTGCCAGCAGTTTAACAGGGAGGGTAAGAGAGCAGTACTTC. Full variable domain (missing parts from reference TRBV28 and TRBJ2-7): DVKVTQSSRYLVKRTGEKVFLECVQDMDHENMFWYRQDPGLGLRLIYFSYDVKMKEKGDIPEGYSVSREKKERFSLILESASTNQTSMYLCASSLTGRVREQYFGPGTRLTVT.